The 24 T cell receptor beta chains below were found in one sample sequenced in a study of shared clonotypes between healthy human individuals. Clones were read by immunoSEQ multiplex PCR, and TCRdb kept only the in-frame ones, dropping some. This table has 1.5 million to 2.5 million clones, about 95% appearing once. Naive CD8 cells lacked CD45RO and underwent positive selection for CCR7, leaving out terminally differentiated effector memory CD45RA+ cells. What was sequenced was naive CD8+ T cells sorted from blood. The receptors stem from a man younger than 35 in good health.

The gene calls are TRBV4-1 and TRBJ2-3; 8 nucleotides agree with TRBD2. Germline assignment: CDR1 MGHRA and CDR2 YSYEKL. The CDR3 consists of 18 residues. V shed 0 bases, J shed 1 base, and the junction held 9 bases outside the gene matches. CDR3 nucleotide sequence: TGCGCCAGCAGCCAAGACTCAGGACTAGCAATTCGCACAGATACGCAGTATTTT. Its protein is CASSQDSGLAIRTDTQYF.

This chain uses TRBV7-9 with TRBJ2-3; 8 bases fit TRBD1. This CDR3 comprises 15 residues. Trimming at V came to 6 bases and at J to 2 bases, leaving 7 bases not matched to a gene. From germline, CDR1 is SEHNR and CDR2 FQNEAQ (reference sequence). The CDR3 DNA is TGTGCCAGCAGGGACTGGACAGGGCTCACAGATACGCAGTATTTT. The encoded protein is CASRDWTGLTDTQYF.

This sequence joins TRBV6-6 and TRBJ2-3, with D uncertain. V lost 4 bases to trimming and J lost 6 bases, with 8 bases between them. This CDR3 contains 12 residues. CDR1 and CDR2 (germline): MNHNY, SVGAGI (reference sequence). CDR3 residues: CASSSITDTQYF. The DNA of the CDR3 is TGTGCCAGCAGTTCCATAACGGATACGCAGTATTTT.

The chain has TRBV6-6 and TRBJ1-2; TRBD1 matches 10 bases. The CDR3 runs 13 residues. The germline V gene has CDR1 MNHNY and CDR2 SVGAGI (reference sequence). The ends lost 7 bases at V and 10 bases at J; junction bases unmatched: 9. Written as DNA, the CDR3 is TGTGCCAGCATCAATGGACAGGGGGAAGACTACACCTTC. It is translated as CASINGQGEDYTF.

The genes are TRBV9 and TRBJ2-5, with 9 nucleotides matching TRBD1. J gave up 1 base and V 0 bases, and 1 base lay outside the gene matches. This CDR3 comprises 15 residues. Germline assignment: CDR1 SGDLS and CDR2 YYNGEE. The CDR3 is CASSVETGGQETQYF. In DNA form, the CDR3 reads TGTGCCAGCAGCGTAGAGACAGGGGGCCAAGAGACCCAGTACTTC.

The chain links TRBV5-8 to TRBJ2-7, with D perhaps TRBD2 (6 bases). The CDR3 spans 15 residues. Germline CDR1 SGHTS, CDR2 YDEGEE. The V end lost 4 bases, the J end lost 0 bases, and 14 bases lay between the germline ends. The chain's CDR3 is CASSHQDGSSYEQYF. CDR3 DNA sequence: TGTGCCAGCAGCCACCAGGACGGGAGCTCCTACGAGCAGTACTTC.

The chain couples TRBV13 to TRBJ2-7; D is undetermined. Germline V gives CDR1 PRHDT, CDR2 FYEKMQ (reference sequence). This CDR3 spans 12 amino acids. V shed 5 bases and J shed 7 bases, with 12 bases lying between them. CDR3 region: CASSLIDSEQYF. In DNA form, the CDR3 reads TGTGCCAGCAGCCTCATCGACTCTGAGCAGTACTTC.

V gene TRBV4-2 combines with J gene TRBJ1-1; maybe TRBD1 (5 bases). The CDR3 has 15 amino acids. Per germline, CDR1 LGHNA and CDR2 YNFKEQ. Trimming shortened V by 8 bases and J by 1 base, and 17 bases separated the two germline ends. The CDR3 region is CASSGTSLQNTEAFF. Written as DNA, the CDR3 is TGTGCCAGCTCCGGGACGTCTCTTCAGAACACTGAAGCTTTCTTT.

The V and J genes are TRBV27 and TRBJ2-3, with TRBD1 as a possible D gene (6 bases). The germline V gene has CDR1 MNHEY and CDR2 SMNVEV (reference sequence). The CDR3 is 16 amino acids. V lost 5 bases and J lost 4, with 19 bases in between. The CDR3 here is CASSTQGPRGPDTQYF. CDR3 nucleotide sequence: TGTGCCAGCAGTACCCAGGGGCCACGAGGGCCAGATACGCAGTATTTT.

Turning to this clone: One end of the junction fails to match germline, which may point to a read error. The chain joins TRBV7-7 to TRBJ2-7; D ambiguous. CDR1 and CDR2 (germline): SSHAT, FNYEAQ (reference sequence). The CDR3 loop spans 15 amino acids. The CDR3 sequence: CASSESRSQPYEQYF. The CDR3 DNA follows: TGTGCTAGCAGCGAGTCTCGCAGTCAGCCCTACGAGCAGTACTTC.

About this clone: Other DNA sequences in this specimen translate into the identical CDR3. The V gene is TRBV27, the J gene TRBJ1-1, with 8 bases matching TRBD1. The germline CDR1 and CDR2 sequences are MNHEY and SMNVEV (reference sequence). V trimming: 5 bases; J trimming: 5 bases; junction bases outside the gene matches: 13. CDR3 length: 16 amino acids. This chain's CDR3 is CASSPSTGEVDTEAFF. In nucleotides, the CDR3 is TGTGCCAGCAGTCCATCGACAGGGGAAGTTGATACTGAAGCTTTCTTT.

The rearrangement links TRBV9 to TRBJ2-6, with no clear D. Trimming removed 0 bases at V and 0 bases at J, with 7 bases between. Germline V gene sequence: CDR1 SGDLS, CDR2 YYNGEE. The CDR3 runs 16 residues. The CDR3, as DNA: TGTGCCAGCAGCGTAGGGGGTTTCTCTGGGGCCAACGTCCTGACTTTC. Translation gives CASSVGGFSGANVLTF.

The gene calls are TRBV21-1 and TRBJ1-2; the DNA was not compared with TRBD1, the D call given in the table. TRBV21-1 is shown as a pseudogene. The CDR3 is 13 residues long. CDR3 protein: CASSKRTGVAYTF. The CDR3 DNA is TGTGCCAGCAGCAAGCGGACAGGGGTCGCCTACACCTTC.

This clone was recorded a few times. J is TRBJ2-7 and V is TRBV10-2; 7 bases fit TRBD2. The V and J ends lost 5 bases and 5 bases, in that order; junction bases with no gene match: 3. The CDR3 loop spans 12 amino acids. Germline-derived CDR1 and CDR2 are WSHSY and SAAADI. CDR3 sequence (DNA): TGCGCCAGCAGTTTCACTAGCGACGAGCAGTACTTC. The encoded protein is CASSFTSDEQYF.

The rearrangement joins TRBV7-8 to TRBJ2-7; 13 bases align to TRBD2. The CDR3 is 18 amino acids. The V and J ends lost 5 bases and 3 bases, in that order; junction bases with no gene match: 13. Germline V gene lookup returns CDR1 SGHVS and CDR2 FQNEAQ. DNA of the CDR3: TGTGCCAGCAGCCAGGGACTAGCGGGGAACATCCTCAGCTACGAGCAGTACTTC. Its protein is CASSQGLAGNILSYEQYF.

V is TRBV2 and J is TRBJ2-3; D may be TRBD1 or TRBD2 (5 bases each). The V and J ends lost 6 bases and 2 bases respectively, with 15 bases between them. This CDR3 contains 15 residues. CDR1 SNHLY and CDR2 FYNNEI come from the germline V gene. This CDR3 is CASSPGPIPTDTQYF. The CDR3 nucleotides are TGTGCCAGCAGCCCGGGGCCTATCCCCACAGATACGCAGTATTTT. The whole variable domain, remainder taken from reference TRBV2 and TRBJ2-3, is EPEVTQTPSHQVTQMGQEVILRCVPISNHLYFYWYRQILGQKVEFLVSFYNNEISEKSEIFDDQFSVERPDGSNFTLKIRSTKLEDSAMYFCASSPGPIPTDTQYFGPGTRLTVL.

The genes are TRBV29-1 and TRBJ2-5; D might be TRBD2 (6 bases). Germline V gene sequence: CDR1 SQVTM, CDR2 ANQGSEA. V lost 6 bases to trimming and J lost 5 bases, with 16 bases between them. This CDR3 comprises 13 residues. CDR3 residues: CSVRTMGWETQYF. The CDR3 DNA sequence: TGCAGCGTCCGGACTATGGGATGGGAGACCCAGTACTTC.

The rearrangement links TRBV27 to TRBJ2-2; no reliable D call. The CDR3 has 17 amino acids. Looked up from germline, CDR1 is MNHEY and CDR2 is SMNVEV (reference sequence). Trimming cost V 4 bases and J 5 bases, with 20 bases left between them. In DNA, the CDR3 is TGTGCCAGCAGTTCCCCCTCTAACATGGGTTGGACCGGGGAGCTGTTTTTT. Translation: CASSSPSNMGWTGELFF.

V and J are TRBV2 and TRBJ2-7, with 7 bases aligning to TRBD2. The V and J ends lost 9 bases and 2 bases, in that order; junction bases with no gene match: 10. Germline CDR1 is SNHLY and CDR2 is FYNNEI. The CDR3 is 14 amino acids. The CDR3 region has the DNA TGTGCCAGTGTTTGGGACTACCAGACCTACGAGCAGTACTTC. Its translation is CASVWDYQTYEQYF.

On this clone: Other DNA sequences from this sample encode an identical CDR3 as well. The chain is built from TRBV7-9 and TRBJ1-5; tentatively, D is TRBD1 (5 bases). This CDR3 contains 13 residues. Germline CDR1 and CDR2: SEHNR and FQNEAQ (reference sequence). V dropped 3 bases and J dropped 3 bases, with 6 bases sitting between them. The CDR3 nucleotides read TGTGCCAGCAGCTTGGGGGTCAATCAGCCCCAGCATTTT. Translation gives CASSLGVNQPQHF.

This sequence joins TRBV7-9 and TRBJ2-2; 8 nucleotides align to TRBD1. CDR3 length: 17 residues. V dropped 5 bases and J dropped 3; count of bases not matched to a gene: 11. Germline values: CDR1 SEHNR, CDR2 FQNEAQ (reference sequence). The CDR3 nucleotides read TGTGCCAGCAGCACAAAGTCGGACAGGGAGTACACCGGGGAGCTGTTTTTT. It yields the protein CASSTKSDREYTGELFF.

Here the CDR3 DNA reads TGTGCCAGCAGCTTGGATTCCGTTTCCTACGAGCAGTACTTC. Translated: CASSLDSVSYEQYF. This chain uses TRBV5-4 with TRBJ2-7; no reliable D call. Germline lookup yields CDR1 SGHNT and CDR2 YYREEE (reference sequence). The CDR3 extends over 14 amino acids. V shed 0 bases and J shed 1 base, with 8 bases lying between them.

The count of this clone is one. V is TRBV9 and J is TRBJ1-1; 7 positions match TRBD1. Germline values: CDR1 SGDLS, CDR2 YYNGEE. After removal of 2 bases from V and 1 base from J, the junction contained 11 bases not matched to a gene. The CDR3 spans 17 residues. The CDR3 DNA is TGTGCCAGCAGCGTGGCCCTTCTAACAGGGGAGAACACTGAAGCTTTCTTT. This sequence encodes CASSVALLTGENTEAFF.

For the CDR3, the DNA is TGTGCCAGCAGTTCCCCCCGGGAGGGGATCACAGATACGCAGTATTTT. Translation: CASSSPREGITDTQYF. The chain is built from TRBV28 and TRBJ2-3, with 8 bases matching TRBD2. J gave up 2 bases and V 4 bases, and 8 bases lay outside the gene matches. CDR3 length: 16 amino acids. The germline V gene encodes CDR1 MDHEN and CDR2 SYDVKM. The whole variable domain, filled in from reference TRBV28 and TRBJ2-3, reads DVKVTQSSRYLVKRTGEKVFLECVQDMDHENMFWYRQDPGLGLRLIYFSYDVKMKEKGDIPEGYSVSREKKERFSLILESASTNQTSMYLCASSSPREGITDTQYFGPGTRLTVL.